Listed here are 32 T cell receptor beta chains from one sample, sequenced in a study of T cells in Graves' hyperthyroidism and ophthalmopathy. TCR beta CDR3 regions were amplified from RNA. The TCR CDR3 first-round RT-PCR relied on the HTBI primer set. TCRdb analysed the multiplex PCR reads with MiXCR anew, one entry per CDR3 protein. The sample comprises 400,000 to 450,000 distinct CDR3 sequences, around 15% of which are singletons, and roughly 13% rests with the top ten. Sequenced input: blood. These receptors were collected from a man aged 18-30 years with Graves' ophthalmopathy.

The gene calls are TRBV29-1 and TRBJ2-1, with a tentative D call TRBD1 (5 bases). This CDR3 has 17 residues. Trimming removed 0 bases at V and 0 bases at J, with 15 bases between. Germline CDR1 and CDR2: SQVTM and ANQGSEA. CDR3 region: CSVEDRPRALSYNEQFF. The CDR3 coding sequence is TGCAGCGTTGAAGATAGACCCAGGGCCCTCTCCTACAATGAGCAGTTCTTC.

The genes are TRBV27 and TRBJ1-4, with 7 positions matching TRBD1. J was trimmed by 6 bases and V by 0 bases; bases with no gene match: 13. This CDR3 comprises 18 residues. Germline-derived CDR1 and CDR2 are MNHEY and SMNVEV (reference sequence). CDR3 DNA: TGTGCCAGCAGTTTATCTTGGGACAGAGTCGAACGGGATGAAAAACTGTTTTTT. Protein sequence: CASSLSWDRVERDEKLFF.

This clonotype was picked up a small number of times. This may come from a read error, since a much larger clone is one base off. V and J are TRBV9 and TRBJ2-1, with 7 nucleotides matching TRBD2. Per the germline V gene, CDR1 is SGDLS and CDR2 is YYNGEE. CDR3 length: 14 residues. V lost 3 bases to trimming and J lost 2 bases; unmatched junction nucleotides: 2. The CDR3 loop is CASSAGTTYNEQFF. The CDR3 nucleotides are TGTGCCAGCAGCGCCGGGACTACCTACAATGAGCAGTTCTTC.

The sample holds many counts of this clonotype. The chain recombines TRBV18 with TRBJ1-2; weak D call: TRBD1 (6 bases). The CDR3 totals 15 residues. The V gene's germline CDR1 is KGHSH and CDR2 LQKENI. V lost 6 bases to trimming and J lost 0 bases, with 14 bases between them. The CDR3 here is CASSLQGPSNYGYTF. The CDR3 nucleotides read TGTGCCAGCTCTCTACAGGGACCCTCTAACTATGGCTACACCTTC.

The chain recombines TRBV20-1 with TRBJ1-2; TRBD1 matches at 9 bases. After removal of 2 bases from V and 2 bases from J, the junction contained 9 bases not matched to a gene. The germline V gene has CDR1 DFQATT and CDR2 SNEGSKA (reference sequence). The CDR3 is made up of 16 amino acids. The CDR3 DNA is TGCAGTGCTAGATCCGGAGGGACAGGGTCAAACTATGGCTACACCTTC. Translated: CSARSGGTGSNYGYTF.

This clonotype was detected ten times or more. The rearrangement joins TRBV4-2 to TRBJ2-3; TRBD1 is a possible D gene (5 bases). The CDR3 loop spans 17 amino acids. The V end lost 0 bases, the J end lost 4 bases, and 17 bases lay between the germline ends. Germline CDR1 and CDR2: LGHNA and YNFKEQ. The CDR3: CASSQDRWAGSADTQYF. As DNA, the CDR3 is TGTGCCAGCAGCCAAGATAGGTGGGCAGGGTCGGCAGATACGCAGTATTTT.

There are a few counts of this clonotype. The chain is built from TRBV4-1 and TRBJ1-2; no clear D. Germline V lookup: CDR1 MGHRA, CDR2 YSYEKL. This CDR3 region has 18 residues. V was cut by 0 bases and J by 0 bases, with 17 bases left in between. The CDR3: CASSQENSRRVANYGYTF. The CDR3 DNA is TGCGCCAGCAGCCAAGAAAATTCGCGAAGGGTAGCTAACTATGGCTACACCTTC.

The table lists this clonotype with many counts. The chain joins TRBV24-1 to TRBJ2-7; no reliable D call. Trimming pared 4 bases from V and 3 bases from J, leaving 9 bases between. CDR1 and CDR2 from the germline V gene are KGHDR and SFDVKD. CDR3 length equals 13 residues. The CDR3 spells CATSDPPNYEQYF. CDR3 nucleotide sequence: TGTGCCACCAGTGACCCTCCGAACTACGAGCAGTACTTC.

This clonotype was seen repeatedly, ten times or more. The V and J genes are TRBV5-1 and TRBJ2-1; D remains ambiguous. The CDR3 runs to 15 residues. Per germline, CDR1 SGHRS and CDR2 YFSETQ. V dropped 3 bases and J dropped 2 bases, with 12 bases sitting between them. CDR3 sequence reads: CASSSTANPYNEQFF. The CDR3 bases are TGCGCCAGCAGCTCCACAGCGAATCCCTACAATGAGCAGTTCTTC.

This clonotype was picked up a small number of times. V and J are TRBV30 and TRBJ1-4; TRBD1 agrees at 9 bases. Germline V gene data show CDR1 as GTSNPN and CDR2 as SVGIG (reference sequence). V lost 0 bases to trimming and J lost 8 bases; unmatched junction nucleotides: 7. The CDR3 runs 15 residues. The CDR3 bases are TGTGCCTGGAGTGTACGGGACAGGGTGTCAGAAAAACTGTTTTTT. As protein: CAWSVRDRVSEKLFF.

This clonotype was observed at least ten times. The V gene is TRBV20-1, the J gene TRBJ2-5, with 7 bases lining up with TRBD1. The CDR3 has 12 amino acids. Trimming at V came to 5 bases and at J to 5 bases, leaving 5 bases not matched to a gene. CDR1 is DFQATT, CDR2 SNEGSKA, per germline (reference sequence). For the CDR3, the DNA is TGCAGTGCTTTCGGACAGGCGGAGACCCAGTACTTC. It codes for CSAFGQAETQYF.

The chain combines TRBV9 with TRBJ2-5; 8 bases agree with TRBD1. This CDR3 contains 14 residues. V lost 2 bases, J lost 4 bases, and 4 bases stayed unmatched. The germline V gene has CDR1 SGDLS and CDR2 YYNGEE. The CDR3 region is CASSVQGARETQYF. Written as DNA, the CDR3 is TGTGCCAGCAGCGTTCAGGGGGCAAGAGAGACCCAGTACTTC.

With regard to this clonotype: With a much larger clone just one base away, this may be a read error. The chain links TRBV12-5 to TRBJ2-2; a weak D match, TRBD1 (5 bases). CDR1 is LGHNT and CDR2 is FRNRAP in the germline V gene. Trimming took off 3 bases at V and 6 bases at J, with 23 bases between the two ends. This CDR3 region has 18 residues. For the CDR3, the DNA is TGTGCTAGTGGTTTCCTGTTGACAGAGCCTCTTGATCCCGGGGAGCTGTTTTTT. Protein sequence: CASGFLLTEPLDPGELFF.

This clonotype was seen at least ten times. The chain combines TRBV5-5 with TRBJ1-5; D is undetermined. Germline CDR1 reads SGHKS; CDR2 reads YYEKEE (reference sequence). CDR3 length: 15 residues. Between the trimmed V and J ends, which lost 0 bases and 2 bases, there was a span of 9 bases. The CDR3 DNA follows: TGTGCCAGCAGCTTGGGGCGATTTGGCAATCAGCCCCAGCATTTT. The encoded protein is CASSLGRFGNQPQHF.

This clonotype was seen repeatedly, ten times or more. The rearrangement joins TRBV7-3 to TRBJ2-1; 7 nucleotides agree with TRBD2. The V and J ends lost 5 bases and 3 bases, in that order; junction bases with no gene match: 10. The CDR3 totals 16 residues. Germline CDR1 reads SGHTA; CDR2 reads FQGTGA. CDR3 region: CASSPDGSGHYNEQFF. Here the CDR3 DNA reads TGTGCCAGCAGCCCCGATGGTAGCGGGCACTACAATGAGCAGTTCTTC.

This clonotype was observed a handful of times. The chain is built from TRBV27 and TRBJ2-2; TRBD1 might be the D (6 bases). Germline values: CDR1 MNHEY, CDR2 SMNVEV (reference sequence). The CDR3 totals 13 residues. Trimming removed 11 bases from V and 5 bases from J, with 15 bases in between. The CDR3: CASGRGVTGELFF. The CDR3 DNA sequence: TGTGCCTCCGGCAGGGGAGTAACCGGGGAGCTGTTTTTT.

The table lists this clonotype with a few counts. The final CDR3 position lacks the conserved phenylalanine or tryptophan, pointing to a likely read error. V gene TRBV3-1 combines with J gene TRBJ2-7; the match to TRBD1 covers 9 bases. This CDR3 is 14 amino acids long. CDR1 and CDR2 from the germline V gene are LGHDT and YNNKEL (reference sequence). The J segment lost 4 bases and the V segment lost 5 bases, leaving 6 bases of the junction unmatched. CDR3 protein: CASSLGQGLYEQYL. CDR3 DNA sequence: TGTGCCAGCAGCTTGGGACAGGGTCTGTACGAGCAGTACCTC.

This clonotype has only a few counts. The chain has TRBV7-6 and TRBJ2-3, with 9 bases fitting TRBD1. Per germline, CDR1 SGHVS and CDR2 FNYEAQ. This CDR3 is built from 16 residues. After removal of 2 bases from V and 6 bases from J, the junction contained 9 bases not matched to a gene. In DNA, the CDR3 is TGTGCCAGCAGCTTACAAACAGGGGGCGCGGTGGATACGCAGTATTTT. Translated, it gives CASSLQTGGAVDTQYF.

In this sample, this clonotype turned up many times. The V gene is TRBV5-1, the J gene TRBJ1-5; possibly TRBD1 for D (6 bases). The V end lost 0 bases, the J end lost 3 bases, and 10 bases lay between the germline ends. The CDR3 extends over 15 amino acids. Germline loops: CDR1 SGHRS, CDR2 YFSETQ. CDR3 sequence: CASSLAGVPNQPQHF. The CDR3 DNA reads as TGCGCCAGCAGCTTGGCAGGGGTCCCCAATCAGCCCCAGCATTTT.

This clonotype was seen repeatedly, ten times or more. V is TRBV20-1 and J is TRBJ1-4, with TRBD1 matching over 10 bases. The junction had 9 bases not matched to a gene; V was cut back by 6 bases and J by 8 bases. Germline V gene data show CDR1 as DFQATT and CDR2 as SNEGSKA (reference sequence). The CDR3 has 14 residues. In nucleotides, the CDR3 is TGCAGTGCACGTGGACAGGGGGAGTGGGAAAAACTGTTTTTT. Translated: CSARGQGEWEKLFF.

This clonotype was found a few times. The chain joins TRBV5-6 to TRBJ2-2; 8 nucleotides match TRBD1. The CDR3 extends over 16 amino acids. V trimming: 0 bases; J trimming: 7 bases; junction bases outside the gene matches: 8. Germline loops: CDR1 SGHDT, CDR2 YYEEEE. CDR3 nucleotides: TGTGCCAGCAGCTTGGTGGCAGGGGGCGCGGACGGGGAGCTGTTTTTT. Protein sequence: CASSLVAGGADGELFF.

V usage is TRBV9 and J usage is TRBJ2-1; TRBD2 agrees at 9 bases. J lost 2 bases, V lost 4 bases, and 4 bases had no gene match. CDR3 size: 15 residues. The germline V gene encodes CDR1 SGDLS and CDR2 YYNGEE. CDR3 sequence reads: CASSLIAGAYNEQFF. The CDR3 nucleotides read TGTGCCAGCAGCCTTATAGCGGGAGCCTACAATGAGCAGTTCTTC.

This clonotype came up many times. The chain combines TRBV30 with TRBJ2-5, with 9 bases lining up with TRBD1. This CDR3 is 15 amino acids long. Looked up from germline, CDR1 is GTSNPN and CDR2 is SVGIG (reference sequence). After removal of 3 bases from V and 5 bases from J, the junction contained 10 bases not matched to a gene. The CDR3 loop is CAWRPGQGGGETQYF. The CDR3 coding sequence is TGTGCCTGGAGACCGGGACAGGGTGGGGGGGAGACCCAGTACTTC.

In this sample, this clonotype turned up many times. V gene TRBV12-3 or TRBV12-4 combines with J gene TRBJ1-1; unclear D gene. The CDR3 totals 13 residues. The ends were cut back, 1 base at V and 3 bases at J, with 6 bases in the middle. CDR3 nucleotide sequence: TGTGCCAGCAGTTTAGGGATGTACACTGAAGCTTTCTTT. It yields the protein CASSLGMYTEAFF.

This clonotype showed up many times. The rearrangement links TRBV20-1 to TRBJ1-1; a possible D gene is TRBD1 (5 bases). V was pared by 3 bases and J by 4 bases, with 12 bases between. The CDR3 runs to 13 residues. Germline V gene data show CDR1 as DFQATT and CDR2 as SNEGSKA (reference sequence). The CDR3 DNA is TGCAGTGCTAGTCAGGGATCTTTCACTGAAGCTTTCTTT. Protein sequence: CSASQGSFTEAFF.

Turning to this clonotype: This may stem from a read error, because a much larger clone lies one nucleotide away. The chain uses TRBV25-1 and TRBJ2-7; weak D call: TRBD1 (5 bases). CDR3 length equals 15 residues. The germline gives CDR1 MGHDK, CDR2 SYGVNS. The CDR3 reads CASSQVRDSTYEQYF. CDR3 bases: TGCGCCAGCAGCCAAGTCCGTGACAGTACCTACGAGCAGTACTTC.

This clonotype was detected many times. The chain employs TRBV11-2 and TRBJ2-2; D may be TRBD2 (6 bases). Germline assignment: CDR1 SGHAT and CDR2 FQNNGV. CDR3 length: 13 residues. The ends were cut back, 6 bases at V and 6 bases at J, with 11 bases in the middle. The CDR3 nucleotides read TGTGCCAGCAGATACGCGGGATCCGGGGAGCTGTTTTTT. Protein sequence: CASRYAGSGELFF.

Ten or more counts support this clonotype. This chain links TRBV20-1 with TRBJ2-1; D is ambiguous. CDR3 length equals 9 residues. The germline V gene has CDR1 DFQATT and CDR2 SNEGSKA (reference sequence). The CDR3 nucleotides are TGCAGCGTTTACAATGAGCAGTTCTTC. Translation: CSVYNEQFF.

This clonotype showed up many times. This chain links TRBV7-2 with TRBJ2-3; D ambiguous. This CDR3 is 11 amino acids long. CDR1 is SGHTA, CDR2 FQGNSA, per germline. The germline V and J ends were trimmed by 6 bases and 5 bases, with 6 bases remaining between them. CDR3 DNA sequence: TGTGCCAGCAGGGAGTTAGATACGCAGTATTTT. Translation: CASRELDTQYF.

Ten or more counts support this clonotype. V usage is TRBV7-2 and J usage is TRBJ1-2; D is uncertain. The V end was cut by 4 bases, the J end by 4 bases, with 10 bases between. The CDR3 runs to 13 residues. The germline CDR1 and CDR2 sequences are SGHTA and FQGNSA. The CDR3 loop reads CASSYGQLYGYTF. DNA for the CDR3: TGTGCCAGCAGCTATGGGCAGCTCTATGGCTACACCTTC.

A few counts support this clonotype. The chain combines TRBV13 with TRBJ2-7, with 12 bases that match TRBD1. Per germline, CDR1 PRHDT and CDR2 FYEKMQ (reference sequence). The CDR3 consists of 20 residues. J lost 2 bases, V lost 8 bases, and 22 bases had no gene match. Written as DNA, the CDR3 is TGTGCCAGCTCACCCCCTTCTCAGGGACAGGGGGCATTTCGTCCCTACGAGCAGTACTTC. The encoded protein is CASSPPSQGQGAFRPYEQYF.

The chain joins TRBV27 to TRBJ1-2; no definite D call. Trimming removed 6 bases at V and 0 bases at J, with 8 bases between. This CDR3 contains 13 residues. Germline V gene lookup returns CDR1 MNHEY and CDR2 SMNVEV (reference sequence). CDR3 bases: TGTGCCAGCAGCGGACGGGCTAACTATGGCTACACCTTC. This encodes CASSGRANYGYTF.